Included here is one TCR beta chain sequence, with context. Its target is unknown. PCR was performed a second time for about 6 to 12 cycles using a sample-barcoded 5' primer and a J-beta primer mix. TCRdb re-called the 5' RACE reads with MiXCR, one entry per CDR3 protein. The sample lists roughly 1.5 million distinct CDR3 sequences; around 40% were seen once. This sample stems from a study of blood T cells in healthy people across ages. Findings and caveats of the study: Diversity estimates drawn from one million T cells were deemed underestimates. Possibly confounding the expanded clonotype changes was the fact that donor CMV status was unknown. As age increased, TCR beta diversity per million T cells fell in a roughly linear fashion.

Sequenced sample: blood. The sequence was collected from a woman between 18 and 30 years old in good health.

In DNA form, the CDR3 reads TGTGCCAGCAGTTTAGGGGGCCTCCCCCAGAATTCACCCCTCCACTTT. The encoded protein is CASSLGGLPQNSPLHF. The chain couples TRBV28 to TRBJ1-6; perhaps TRBD1 as D (6 bases). Germline lookup yields CDR1 MDHEN and CDR2 SYDVKM. CDR3 length: 16 residues. The V end was cut by 2 bases, the J end by 7 bases, with 15 bases between.